The 6 T cell receptor beta chains listed next were all sequenced from one sample in a study of blood T cell repertoires in COVID-19. Only in-frame clones appear in the TCRdb table, and some are missing; sequencing was by immunoSEQ multiplex PCR. The table has 62,000 or so clones, about four fifths seen once. The sequencing input was peripheral blood. The receptors come from a human donor in a cohort sampled during active COVID-19.

The chain couples TRBV18 to TRBJ2-3, with unresolved D. The CDR3 sequence is 11 residues long. Germline CDR1 reads KGHSH; CDR2 reads LQKENI. V lost 4 bases to trimming and J lost 5 bases, with 4 bases between them. The DNA of the CDR3 is TGTGCCAGCTCACAGCAAGATACGCAGTATTTT. This codes for CASSQQDTQYF.

CDR3 bases: TGTGCCAGCAGCGACAGACGGGGGTCGGGTATCTACGAGCAGTACTTC. Protein product: CASSDRRGSGIYEQYF. The chain combines TRBV21-1 with TRBJ2-7; the D call TRBD2 from the table was never checked on the DNA. TRBV21-1 constitutes a pseudogene. CDR3 length: 16 residues.

The chain employs TRBV24-1 and TRBJ2-3, with TRBD1 matching 7 bases. J gave up 0 bases and V 2 bases, and 4 bases lay outside the gene matches. This CDR3 is 16 amino acids long. Germline assignment: CDR1 KGHDR and CDR2 SFDVKD. DNA for the CDR3: TGTGCCACCAGTGATTCCGGACAGGCTAGCACAGATACGCAGTATTTT. Translating gives CATSDSGQASTDTQYF.

This clone was seen a single time. This rearrangement joins TRBV7-9 to TRBJ1-2; tentatively, D is TRBD1 (5 bases). The V end was cut by 3 bases, the J end by 2 bases, with 13 bases between. Looked up from germline, CDR1 is SEHNR and CDR2 is FQNEAQ (reference sequence). The CDR3 consists of 15 residues. CDR3 sequence reads: CASSFAGRENYGYTF. The CDR3 DNA reads as TGTGCCAGCAGCTTCGCGGGACGGGAAAACTATGGCTACACCTTC.

In its sample, this clone was seen once. This chain connects TRBV7-2 to TRBJ2-1; 8 bases match TRBD2. Germline lookup yields CDR1 SGHTA and CDR2 FQGNSA. CDR3 length equals 15 residues. Germline trimming cut 4 bases from V and 4 bases from J; bases unmatched to any gene: 6. The CDR3 loop reads CASSSRAGEYNEQFF. DNA for the CDR3: TGTGCCAGCAGCTCTAGAGCGGGGGAGTACAATGAGCAGTTCTTC.

This clone was recorded at least ten times. The rearrangement uses TRBV6-4 and TRBJ1-1; possible D gene TRBD1, 6 bases. V gave up 6 bases and J gave up 2 bases, with 10 bases separating them. Per the germline V gene, CDR1 is MRHNA and CDR2 is SNTAGT. The CDR3 loop spans 13 amino acids. The CDR3 is CASSRDTNTEAFF. The CDR3 DNA is TGTGCCAGCAGCCGGGACACCAACACTGAAGCTTTCTTT.